What follows describes a single TCR beta chain. Its antigen is currently unknown. The data derive from a study of cytomegalovirus exposure and HLA in healthy donors. Study as a whole: A subsequent analysis stated that the 100 to 150 validation repertoires were run on the same platform as the 650 to 850 first-cohort repertoires.

General study points: Diagnosis of cytomegalovirus status made by the classifier reportedly showed high specificity and sensitivity. Among TCR beta chains, those listed as cytomegalovirus-associated numbered some 170. Clusters of TCRs from the first cohort tended to co-occur in the 100 to 150 validation repertoires (as a later analysis found).

Repertoires were generated with immunoSEQ multiplex PCR, while TCRdb's copy carries only in-frame clones and drops some. This table has approximately 150,000 clones, about nine tenths appearing once. The CDR3 extends over 15 amino acids. CDR1 is MNHEY, CDR2 SMNVEV, per germline (reference sequence). V lost 7 bases, J lost 3 bases, and 16 bases lay in between. The V gene is TRBV27, the J gene TRBJ2-4, with D possibly being TRBD2 (6 bases). Sequencing input: PBMCs. The sequence was obtained from a man aged 18 to 30 in good health and CMV-seronegative. The CDR3 protein is CASIIRAGSKNIQYF. Here the CDR3 DNA reads TGTGCCAGCATTATCAGGGCGGGGAGCAAAAACATTCAGTACTTC.